This is a list of T cell receptor beta chains from one sample in a study of shared clonotypes between healthy human individuals. The repertoire was sequenced with immunoSEQ multiplex PCR; TCRdb's copy has only in-frame clones and lacks some. The table shows over a million clones, with approximately 70% occurring only once. Sample: memory CD4+ T cells sorted from blood. The receptor source for this set is a man aged 18 to 29 in good health. The CDR3 runs from the conserved cysteine through the conserved F or W. Fields, in order: clone size, J gene, CDR3 length, D gene, V gene, CDR3 DNA, CDR3 protein. A D gene is named only where the DNA matches it firmly. Clone size is stated in some rows and not others, as once, few, many or a class when expanded.

abundance: NA; j_gene: TRBJ2-3; len: 13; d_gene: NA; v_gene: TRBV9; CDR3nt: TGTGCCAGCAGCGTAGAATCTAGGGATACGCAGTATTTT; CDR3aa: CASSVESRDTQYF
abundance: once; j_gene: TRBJ2-5; len: 12; d_gene: NA; v_gene: TRBV6-1; CDR3nt: TGTGCCAGCAGTGAAAGCTCCTGGACCCAGTACTTC; CDR3aa: CASSESSWTQYF
abundance: NA; j_gene: TRBJ1-3; len: 14; d_gene: NA; v_gene: TRBV30; CDR3nt: TGTGCCTGGAGGGGGACGCAGGCGGGAAACACCATATATTTT; CDR3aa: CAWRGTQAGNTIYF
abundance: once; j_gene: TRBJ2-7; len: 11; d_gene: NA; v_gene: TRBV20-1; CDR3nt: TGCAGTGGTACCGACAGTTACGAGCAGTACTTC; CDR3aa: CSGTDSYEQYF
abundance: NA; j_gene: TRBJ2-7; len: 15; d_gene: NA; v_gene: TRBV6-5; CDR3nt: TGTGCCAGCAGTTCCAGAGGGTCCGTCTCGGACGAGCAGTACTTC; CDR3aa: CASSSRGSVSDEQYF
abundance: many; j_gene: TRBJ2-7; len: 13; d_gene: NA; v_gene: TRBV18; CDR3nt: TGTGCCAGCTCACCAGAAGCCACCCTCGAGCAGTACTTC; CDR3aa: CASSPEATLEQYF
abundance: NA; j_gene: TRBJ2-7; len: 13; d_gene: NA; v_gene: TRBV10-1; CDR3nt: TGCGCCAGCAGTGAACGGGGGAAGTACGAGCAGTACTTC; CDR3aa: CASSERGKYEQYF
abundance: NA; j_gene: TRBJ1-5; len: 13; d_gene: NA; v_gene: TRBV6-5; CDR3nt: TGTGCCAGCAGTTACTCAGGGGGGGAGCCCCAGCATTTT; CDR3aa: CASSYSGGEPQHF
abundance: NA; j_gene: TRBJ1-6; len: 16; d_gene: TRBD1; v_gene: TRBV5-1; CDR3nt: TGCGCCAGCAGACCCGACCCGGGACAGAGTTCTTCACCCCTCCACTTT; CDR3aa: CASRPDPGQSSSPLHF
abundance: NA; j_gene: TRBJ1-1; len: 14; d_gene: TRBD1; v_gene: TRBV5-1; CDR3nt: TGCGCCAGCAGCCCCCAGGGGGCAAGGACTGAAGCTTTCTTT; CDR3aa: CASSPQGARTEAFF
abundance: few; j_gene: TRBJ2-7; len: 14; d_gene: NA; v_gene: TRBV11-3; CDR3nt: TGTGCCAGCAGCTTAGGGGACGGAGGCTACGAGCAGTACTTC; CDR3aa: CASSLGDGGYEQYF
abundance: few; j_gene: TRBJ2-1; len: 17; d_gene: TRBD2; v_gene: TRBV2; CDR3nt: TGTGCCAGCAGTGGTCCGGGACTAGCGGGGGGTAGAGGTGAGCAGTTCTTC; CDR3aa: CASSGPGLAGGRGEQFF
abundance: NA; j_gene: TRBJ2-2; len: 17; d_gene: TRBD2; v_gene: TRBV5-3; CDR3nt: TGTGCCAGAAGCTCCAGGACTAGCGGGAGTGTCACCGGGGAGCTGTTTTTT; CDR3aa: CARSSRTSGSVTGELFF
abundance: NA; j_gene: TRBJ1-1; len: 15; d_gene: TRBD1; v_gene: TRBV4-1; CDR3nt: TGCGCCAGCAGCCAAGATCTTCGGACAGGGGCTGAAGCTTTCTTT; CDR3aa: CASSQDLRTGAEAFF
abundance: few; j_gene: TRBJ2-7; len: 16; d_gene: TRBD1; v_gene: TRBV18; CDR3nt: TGTGCCAGCTCACCCCCCGGGACAGGGTCTACCTACGAGCAGTACTTC; CDR3aa: CASSPPGTGSTYEQYF
abundance: NA; j_gene: TRBJ1-6; len: 15; d_gene: NA; v_gene: TRBV28; CDR3nt: TGTGCCAGCAGTTTTGACCTGGGACACGGATCACCCCTCCACTTT; CDR3aa: CASSFDLGHGSPLHF
abundance: NA; j_gene: TRBJ2-1; len: 15; d_gene: TRBD2; v_gene: TRBV7-2; CDR3nt: TGTGCCAGCAGCTCCTTAGCGGGACTACAGAGTGAGCAGTTCTTC; CDR3aa: CASSSLAGLQSEQFF